Sequencing of this T cell receptor beta chain was carried out in a study of cytomegalovirus exposure and HLA in healthy donors. Findings of the study overall: Presence/absence analyses treated sequencing depth as roughly uniform across donors.

On this clone: Its target is not known.

The germline CDR1 and CDR2 sequences are SQVTM and ANQGSEA. Trimming cost V 1 base and J 3 bases, with 18 bases left between them. The CDR3 is made up of 16 amino acids. Healthy bone marrow donors made up the donor group. Both 60 Vbeta primers and 13 Jbeta primers went into the PCR. Authors' data handling: Among the unique TCR beta chains that a later analysis counted, about 81 million in all, some 10 million were shared. Assay: immunoSEQ multiplex PCR; the TCRdb copy retains only in-frame clones and omits some. The D gene and trimming were derived from the DNA, and the V and J assignments and clone size from that table. The table lists 150,000 to 200,000 clones, approximately 72% of them singletons.

This chain connects TRBV29-1 to TRBJ1-1; D remains ambiguous. This clonotype was obtained from a human donor in good health. Sample: PBMCs. CDR3 protein: CSVEGFSSHEDTEAFF. Written as DNA, the CDR3 is TGCAGCGTTGAAGGTTTCAGCTCCCATGAGGACACTGAAGCTTTCTTT.